Shown below are 8 T cell receptor beta chains from a single sample sequenced in a study of response to subunit inactivated influenza vaccine. Each CDR3 protein is one row after TCRdb ran MiXCR on the RT-PCR reads. The sample comprises 600,000 to 850,000 distinct CDR3 sequences, 14% of which are singletons, and about 7.6% rests with the top ten. This material consisted of PBMCs from blood, taken roughly 15 days before vaccination. These receptors all come from a man aged 45 to 65 who received an inactivated influenza vaccine.

This clonotype was seen ten or more times. This chain joins TRBV7-9 and TRBJ2-1, with 8 nucleotides matching TRBD1. With 2 bases clipped from V and 9 bases from J, the junction kept 3 bases outside the gene matches. The CDR3 totals 13 residues. The V gene's germline CDR1 is SEHNR and CDR2 FQNEAQ (reference sequence). In DNA form, the CDR3 reads TGTGCCAGCAGCTTACCAGGACAGGGTGAGCAGTTCTTC. It codes for CASSLPGQGEQFF.

This clonotype came up many times. The rearrangement joins TRBV12-3 or TRBV12-4 to TRBJ2-3, with D hard to call. The CDR3 sequence is 13 residues long. The ends were cut back, 3 bases at V and 1 base at J, with 5 bases in the middle. The CDR3, as DNA: TGTGCCAGCAGTTTCTCCCGCACAGATACGCAGTATTTT. It codes for CASSFSRTDTQYF.

V gene TRBV2 combines with J gene TRBJ1-1; possible D gene TRBD1, 6 bases. The CDR3 is made up of 16 amino acids. The germline CDR1 and CDR2 sequences are SNHLY and FYNNEI. With 5 bases removed from V and 5 bases from J, the gap between germline ends came to 21 bases. CDR3 amino acids: CASSPQGIRRGTEAFF. As DNA, the CDR3 is TGTGCCAGCAGTCCACAGGGAATCCGGAGAGGTACTGAAGCTTTCTTT.

The chain has TRBV20-1 and TRBJ1-1; D unclear. V dropped 4 bases and J dropped 1 base, with 7 bases sitting between them. The V gene's germline CDR1 is DFQATT and CDR2 SNEGSKA (reference sequence). The CDR3 is 12 residues long. CDR3 nucleotide sequence: TGCAGTGCTAAGCGGGGGAACACTGAAGCTTTCTTT. Translating gives CSAKRGNTEAFF.

This clonotype was seen many times. The V gene is TRBV12-3 or TRBV12-4, the J gene TRBJ2-3; tentatively, D is TRBD2 (5 bases). The CDR3 is 15 residues long. V was cut by 6 bases and J by 0 bases, with 13 bases left in between. The CDR3 region is CASRLLAASTDTQYF. The CDR3 DNA reads TGTGCCAGCAGGCTTCTAGCAGCCAGCACAGATACGCAGTATTTT.

The V gene is TRBV19, the J gene TRBJ2-1; D perhaps matches TRBD2 (6 bases). This CDR3 region has 14 residues. Germline CDR1 is LNHDA and CDR2 is SQIVND (reference sequence). V lost 1 base, J lost 9 bases, and 13 bases lay in between. As DNA, the CDR3 is TGTGCCAGTAGTATAGGGCCGCGGGGAGTTGAGCAGTTCTTC. Amino acids: CASSIGPRGVEQFF. The full variable domain, completed using reference TRBV19 and TRBJ2-1, is DGGITQSPKYLFRKEGQNVTLSCEQNLNHDAMYWYRQDPGQGLRLIYYSQIVNDFQKGDIAEGYSVSREKKESFPLTVTSAQKNPTAFYLCASSIGPRGVEQFFGPGTRLTVL.

To note about this clonotype: Sequence at one end of the junction differs from germline and may be a read error. The chain recombines TRBV4-3 with TRBJ2-3, with D perhaps TRBD2 (7 bases). Germline V gene lookup returns CDR1 LGHNA and CDR2 YSLEER. The CDR3 contains 15 residues. The CDR3 spells CASSQWSGDTYTQYF. The DNA of the CDR3 is TGCGCCAGCAGCCAGTGGAGCGGGGACACATATACGCAGTATTTT.

The rearrangement joins TRBV5-1 to TRBJ2-1; no firm D call. In germline, CDR1 is SGHRS, CDR2 YFSETQ. The CDR3 length is 15 residues. V was clipped by 4 bases and J by 6 bases, with 17 bases between them. The CDR3 region is CASSTPEPASNEQFF. As DNA, the CDR3 is TGCGCCAGCAGCACTCCGGAACCGGCTTCCAATGAGCAGTTCTTC.